This is a list of T cell receptor beta chains from one sample in a study of identical twins. TCRdb re-derived calls from the 5' RACE reads in MiXCR, one entry per CDR3 protein. The sample contains 250,000 or so distinct CDR3 sequences, over 9.5% of which appear only once. This same sample was also taken into another study, of yellow fever vaccine responses in identical twins.

The sequencing sample was made of memory (CD45RO+) T cells sorted from blood. These receptors all stem from a woman between 18 and 29 years old in good health. Both conserved end residues are part of each CDR3. Each record gives: V gene, J gene, clone size, D gene, CDR3 DNA, CDR3 protein. D genes are given only for firm matches. Size tells how often a clone was seen (once, few, many) or the class of an expanded clone, and some rows leave it out.

v_call: TRBV7-2
j_call: TRBJ2-1
clone_size: many
d_call: TRBD2
cdr3_nt: TGTGCCAGCAGCTTAGTCGCTGGCGGGAGGAGCAACAATGAGCAGTTCTTC
cdr3_aa: CASSLVAGGRSNNEQFF

v_call: TRBV20-1
j_call: TRBJ2-5
clone_size: many
d_call: TRBD2
cdr3_nt: TGCAGTGCTAGAGATCTAGGGCGGGAGGGCCGAGAGACCCAGTACTTC
cdr3_aa: CSARDLGREGRETQYF

v_call: TRBV7-2
j_call: TRBJ1-1
clone_size: few
d_call: .
cdr3_nt: TGTGCCAGCAGCCCCGCGGAGGCTGAAGCTTTCTTT
cdr3_aa: CASSPAEAEAFF

v_call: TRBV11-2
j_call: TRBJ1-5
clone_size: .
d_call: TRBD1
cdr3_nt: TGTGCCAGCAGCGCCGAGGGACAGCCCAATCAGCCCCAGCATTTT
cdr3_aa: CASSAEGQPNQPQHF

v_call: TRBV10-3
j_call: TRBJ1-1
clone_size: few
d_call: .
cdr3_nt: TGTGCCATCAGTGCCCTCACAGGAAACACTGAAGCTTTCTTT
cdr3_aa: CAISALTGNTEAFF

v_call: TRBV4-2
j_call: TRBJ2-6
clone_size: few
d_call: TRBD1
cdr3_nt: TGTGCCAGCAGCGCCGGGACAGCTTCTGGGGCCAACGTCCTGACTTTC
cdr3_aa: CASSAGTASGANVLTF

v_call: TRBV7-2
j_call: TRBJ2-7
clone_size: many
d_call: .
cdr3_nt: TGTGCCAGCAGCTTGGAGCAGGGCTACGAGCAGTACTTC
cdr3_aa: CASSLEQGYEQYF

v_call: TRBV5-6
j_call: TRBJ1-4
clone_size: few
d_call: .
cdr3_nt: TGTGCCAGCAGCTTCATACAGCCTAATGAAAAACTGTTTTTT
cdr3_aa: CASSFIQPNEKLFF

v_call: TRBV30
j_call: TRBJ2-7
clone_size: .
d_call: .
cdr3_nt: TGTGCCTGGAGGGGGGGAAGCTACGAGCAGTACTTC
cdr3_aa: CAWRGGSYEQYF

v_call: TRBV19
j_call: TRBJ2-7
clone_size: .
d_call: .
cdr3_nt: TGTGCCAGTAGTAACAGTGGCGAGCAGTACTTC
cdr3_aa: CASSNSGEQYF

v_call: TRBV5-5
j_call: TRBJ2-1
clone_size: medium-sized
d_call: .
cdr3_nt: TGTGCCAGCAGCCCCCCGAGGGGTACTGAGCAGTTCTTC
cdr3_aa: CASSPPRGTEQFF

v_call: TRBV18
j_call: TRBJ2-1
clone_size: few
d_call: TRBD2
cdr3_nt: TGTGCCAGCGAGGGGACTAGCGGGAGCAATGAGCAGTTCTTC
cdr3_aa: CASEGTSGSNEQFF

v_call: TRBV20-1
j_call: TRBJ2-7
clone_size: few
d_call: .
cdr3_nt: TGCAGTGCTAGAGATGGGAGGCGAGGCGAGCAGTACTTC
cdr3_aa: CSARDGRRGEQYF

v_call: TRBV7-9
j_call: TRBJ2-1
clone_size: .
d_call: .
cdr3_nt: TGTGCCAGCAGCGCTAGAAGCAATGAGCAGTTCTTC
cdr3_aa: CASSARSNEQFF

v_call: TRBV4-3
j_call: TRBJ2-2
clone_size: .
d_call: TRBD2
cdr3_nt: TGCGCCAGCAGCCAAACCGGGACTAGCGCCGGGGAGCTGTTTTTT
cdr3_aa: CASSQTGTSAGELFF

v_call: TRBV28
j_call: TRBJ1-5
clone_size: few
d_call: .
cdr3_nt: TGTGCCAGCACCGGGGAGAATCAGCCCCAGCATTTT
cdr3_aa: CASTGENQPQHF

v_call: TRBV27
j_call: TRBJ2-3
clone_size: many
d_call: TRBD2
cdr3_nt: TGTGCCAGCAGTTTATTTCGGGGGGGGAACACAGATACGCAGTATTTT
cdr3_aa: CASSLFRGGNTDTQYF

v_call: TRBV15
j_call: TRBJ2-5
clone_size: .
d_call: .
cdr3_nt: TGTGCCACCAGCAGAGCGACAGAAGAGACCCAGTACTTC
cdr3_aa: CATSRATEETQYF

v_call: TRBV10-3
j_call: TRBJ2-2
clone_size: many
d_call: .
cdr3_nt: TGTGCCATCAGTGAGTCGTCGGTGGCCGGGGAGCTGTTTTTT
cdr3_aa: CAISESSVAGELFF

v_call: TRBV5-6
j_call: TRBJ2-5
clone_size: few
d_call: .
cdr3_nt: TGTGCCAGCAGCTTGGCCAGTTCGTCCGAAGAGACCCAGTACTTC
cdr3_aa: CASSLASSSEETQYF